The TCR beta chain under discussion was sequenced for a study of blood T cell repertoires in COVID-19. Overall study: COVID-19 samples collected from the United States, Italy and Spain covered acute and convalescent phases. T cells, B-cell-depleted T cells, or PBMCs provided the cDNA or gDNA that served as material.

Original processing methods: How many nucleated cells were present was estimated from reference gene primer amplification. TCRdb's table, derived via immunoSEQ multiplex PCR, lists solely in-frame clones and lacks some. The V and J calls and clone size are taken from that table; D and trimming were inferred from the DNA. This sample carries approximately 430,000 clones, just over 85% of them seen once, and the ten largest clones take more than 1.4%. The CDR3 runs 15 residues. V lost 5 bases to trimming and J lost 3 bases; unmatched junction nucleotides: 7. CDR1 is SGHNT, CDR2 YYREEE, per germline (reference sequence).

Sequenced material: peripheral blood. This clonotype originated in a woman under 40 with active or convalescent COVID-19. This rearrangement joins TRBV5-4 to TRBJ2-1; 8 bases line up with TRBD2. CDR3 amino acids: CASRLAGRNYNEQFF. The CDR3 DNA follows: TGTGCCAGCAGGTTAGCGGGGAGAAACTACAATGAGCAGTTCTTC. Drawing the rest from reference TRBV5-4 and TRBJ2-1, the complete variable domain is ETGVTQSPTHLIKTRGQQVTLRCSSQSGHNTVSWYQQALGQGPQFIFQYYREEENGRGNFPPRFSGLQFPNYSSELNVNALELDDSALYLCASRLAGRNYNEQFFGPGTRLTVL.